The T cell receptor beta chain under discussion was sequenced for a study of cytomegalovirus exposure and HLA in healthy donors. Produced via immunoSEQ multiplex PCR; TCRdb's table is partial and in-frame only. The repertoire consists of 150,000 to 200,000 clones, with 85% occurring once and the leading ten covering approximately 16%. This sequence was found in a man aged 18 to 30 in good health and CMV-seropositive. Input material: PBMCs.

The CDR3 sequence: CASSTWTGGIETQYF. The DNA of the CDR3 is TGTGCCAGCAGCACCTGGACAGGGGGCATAGAGACCCAGTACTTC. The rearrangement uses TRBV7-9 and TRBJ2-5, with TRBD1 identical over 11 bases. The ends lost 5 bases at V and 4 bases at J; junction bases unmatched: 6. From germline, CDR1 is SEHNR and CDR2 FQNEAQ (reference sequence). The CDR3 has 15 residues.